This T cell receptor (beta chain) appears in the sequencing data of a study of T cell repertoires in cytomegalovirus infection (dated by TCRdb to about 2019). Some background on the complete study: Recently identified HLA-C-restricted CMV epitopes, whose presentation resists viral immunomodulation, were targeted by peptide stimulations together with well-studied HLA-B-restricted epitopes. The HLA type of each donor mattered for the analysis, because public TCR beta signatures pointed to carriage of CMV infection along with the matching HLA type.

The treatment or condition label of this sample denotes: in vitro stimulation with specific CMV peptide epitopes to enrich CMV-specific T cells. The instrument given in TCRdb is Illumina HiSeq 1500. TCRdb took the public reads, trimmed them with fastp at Q25, ran MiXCR for clone calling and kept in-frame beta chains. Rows matching on CDR3 protein sequence are summarized as one entry with the most common DNA and genes. Counted in this sample were approximately 1,000,000 distinct CDR3 sequences; 25% to 40% of them appeared once. Over 10% of the sample is in the top ten clones. Overall results and qualifications from the work: In both this cohort and an independent cohort of some 350 donors, the cumulative frequency of public TCR beta family members distinguished carriers of CMV infection plus the relevant HLA type. The ex vivo response was dominated by HLA-C-restricted CMV-specific TCR beta clonotypes, which also provided the single most frequent clonotype in two of eight donors.

Comment on this clonotype: The antigen it binds to is not known. No much larger clone exists at a distance of one base, and base qualities are not known.

CDR1 is given as MNHEY and CDR2 as SVGEGT, both from the germline V gene. Trimming at the junction amounts to 8 bases on V and 6 bases on J, and the germline ends lie 7 bases apart. Including cysteine and phenylalanine, the CDR3 has 11 amino acids. The CDR3 DNA has 33 bases and is translated from base 1. The V gene is TRBV6-2 or TRBV6-3 and the J gene is TRBJ2-2; the D gene is perhaps TRBD1, from 5 matching bases. This TCR was recovered from a human donor in good health (CMV status not recorded). Some clones in this sample may be carry-over from other donors' samples. The sample was cultured CD8+ T cells from PBMCs, taken from culture after CMV antigen stimulation. The nucleotide sequence is given as TGTGCCAGCGAAGGGGCCGGGGAGCTGTTTTTT. This codes for CASEGAGELFF.